This T cell receptor beta chain is drawn from a study of CD8 T cells in ankylosing spondylitis. Study-level results: It appeared that ankylosing spondylitis blood was characterized by a TCR beta motif of fewer than 10 highly homologous variants.

The authors made TCR beta libraries by quantitative 5'-RACE with molecular barcodes. MiXCR, applied by TCRdb to the 5' RACE reads, yields one record per CDR3 protein. The data show a few hundred thousand distinct CDR3 sequences, about 10% seen once. As for this clonotype: Its antigen remains unidentified.

The material sequenced was blood, either unsorted or a sorted T cell fraction (not recorded which). The receptor's source is a male donor with ankylosing spondylitis or in good health (not recorded which).

For the CDR3, the DNA is TGTGCCAGCAACAGAGGAGTAATGCCGGGACAGCAAGAGACCCAGTACTTC. Protein sequence: CASNRGVMPGQQETQYF. This chain links TRBV28 with TRBJ2-5; 7 positions agree with TRBD1. Losses at the gene ends were 7 bases for V and 2 bases for J; bases not matched to a gene: 16. Germline-derived CDR1 and CDR2 are MDHEN and SYDVKM. The CDR3 runs 17 residues.